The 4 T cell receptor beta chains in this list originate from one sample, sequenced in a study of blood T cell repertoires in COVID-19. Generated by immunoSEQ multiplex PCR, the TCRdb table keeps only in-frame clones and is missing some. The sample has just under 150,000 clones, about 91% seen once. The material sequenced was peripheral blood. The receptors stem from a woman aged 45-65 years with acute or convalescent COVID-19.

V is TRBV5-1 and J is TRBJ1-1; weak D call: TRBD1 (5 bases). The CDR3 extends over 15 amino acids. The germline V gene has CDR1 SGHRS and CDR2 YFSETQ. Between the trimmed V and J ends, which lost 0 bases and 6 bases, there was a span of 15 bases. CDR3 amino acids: CASSLDVSEGAEAFF. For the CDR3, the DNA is TGCGCCAGCAGCTTGGATGTCTCAGAAGGGGCTGAAGCTTTCTTT.

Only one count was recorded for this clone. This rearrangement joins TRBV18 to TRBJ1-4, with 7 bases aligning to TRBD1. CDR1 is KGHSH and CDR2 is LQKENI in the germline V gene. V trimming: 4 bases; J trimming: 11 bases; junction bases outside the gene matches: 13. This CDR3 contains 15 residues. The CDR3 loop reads CASSLEQGQQLKLFF. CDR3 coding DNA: TGTGCCAGCTCACTAGAACAGGGGCAGCAATTGAAACTGTTTTTT. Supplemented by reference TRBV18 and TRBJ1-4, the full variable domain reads NAGVMQNPRHLVRRRGQEARLRCSPMKGHSHVYWYRQLPEEGLKFMVYLQKENIIDESGMPKERFSAEFPKEGPSILRIQQVVRGDSAAYFCASSLEQGQQLKLFFGSGTQLSVL.

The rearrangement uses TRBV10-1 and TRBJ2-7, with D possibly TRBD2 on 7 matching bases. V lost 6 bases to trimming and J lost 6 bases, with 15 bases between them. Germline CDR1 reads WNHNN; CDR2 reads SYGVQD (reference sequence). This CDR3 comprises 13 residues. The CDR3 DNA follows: TGCGCCAGCAGGGAGAGGGGGGGTACCGAGCAGTACTTC. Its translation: CASRERGGTEQYF.

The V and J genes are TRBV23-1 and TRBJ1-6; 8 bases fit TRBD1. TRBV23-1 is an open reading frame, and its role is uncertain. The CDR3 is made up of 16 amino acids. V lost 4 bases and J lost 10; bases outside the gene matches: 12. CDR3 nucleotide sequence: TGCGCCAGCAGTCTACCGGACAGGGTGGGAGGGTCACCCCTCCACTTT. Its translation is CASSLPDRVGGSPLHF.